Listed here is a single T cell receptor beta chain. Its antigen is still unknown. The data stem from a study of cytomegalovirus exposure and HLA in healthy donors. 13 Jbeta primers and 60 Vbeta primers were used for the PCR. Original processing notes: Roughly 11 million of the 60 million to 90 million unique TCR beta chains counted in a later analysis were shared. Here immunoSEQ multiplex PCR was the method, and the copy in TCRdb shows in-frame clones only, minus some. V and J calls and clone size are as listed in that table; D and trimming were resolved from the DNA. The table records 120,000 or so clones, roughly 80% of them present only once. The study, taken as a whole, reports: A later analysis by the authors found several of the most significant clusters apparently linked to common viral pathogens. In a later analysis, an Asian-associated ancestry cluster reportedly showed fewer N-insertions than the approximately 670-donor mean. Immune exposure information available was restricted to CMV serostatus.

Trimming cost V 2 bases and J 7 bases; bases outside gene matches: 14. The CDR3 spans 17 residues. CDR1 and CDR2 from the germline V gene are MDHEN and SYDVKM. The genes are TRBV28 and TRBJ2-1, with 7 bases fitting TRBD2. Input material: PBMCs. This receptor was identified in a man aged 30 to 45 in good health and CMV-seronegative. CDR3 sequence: CASSLGAHSAGSNEQFF. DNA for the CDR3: TGTGCCAGCAGTTTAGGGGCACACTCAGCGGGGAGTAATGAGCAGTTCTTC.